These T cell receptor beta chains were read from a single sample in a study of T cell responses to AZD1222 COVID-19 vaccine. Sequencing used immunoSEQ multiplex PCR; TCRdb keeps in-frame clones, though not all of them. Of some 150,000 clones listed, 90% were seen once; the top ten hold roughly 3.6%. The sequencing here drew on peripheral blood, taken on day 0 of AZD1222 vaccination. These receptors came from an adult in good health. Both conserved end residues are part of each CDR3. The D gene is left open where the match is weak. Only part of the rows carry a size: once, few, many, or a class if the clone is expanded.

j_call,clone_size,v_call,d_call,cdr3_nt,cdr3_aa
TRBJ1-1,NA,TRBV18,NA,TGTGCCAGCTCATCAGGGGTCTACATGAACACTGAAGCTTTCTTT,CASSSGVYMNTEAFF
TRBJ2-5,once,TRBV19,TRBD2,TGTGCCAGTAGTCTTGGGACTAGCGTGGGGGAGACCCAGTACTTC,CASSLGTSVGETQYF
TRBJ2-5,NA,TRBV5-1,NA,TGCGCCAGCAGCCTGAATTTTCAAGAGACCCAGTACTTC,CASSLNFQETQYF
TRBJ2-5,NA,TRBV2,TRBD2,TGTGCCAGCAGTGAACAAGCGGGGGATCAAGAGACCCAGTACTTC,CASSEQAGDQETQYF
TRBJ1-1,NA,TRBV7-8,NA,TGTGCCAGCAGCTTAAGGGGATACGCTGAAGCTTTCTTT,CASSLRGYAEAFF
TRBJ2-3,NA,TRBV4-3,TRBD2,TGCGCCAGCAGCCAATACCGAGGAGCGGGAGCAGATACGCAGTATTTT,CASSQYRGAGADTQYF
TRBJ2-7,NA,TRBV11-3,NA,TGTGCCAGCAGCTTAGGGGGGTCATACGAGCAGTACTTC,CASSLGGSYEQYF
TRBJ2-1,NA,TRBV5-6,NA,TGTGCCAGCATCCCAACCCCTTCCGGCAATGAGCAGTTCTTC,CASIPTPSGNEQFF
TRBJ1-5,NA,TRBV7-8,NA,TGTGCCAGCAGCACTAGCGCTCGGGCGGCCGCTCATCAGCCCCAGCATTTT,CASSTSARAAAHQPQHF
TRBJ2-1,NA,TRBV6-4,NA,TGTGCCAGCAGTGACAATCACAATGAGCAGTTCTTC,CASSDNHNEQFF
TRBJ1-6,NA,TRBV2,NA,TGTGCCAGCAGTGAAGACAGGGCTGGCAATTCACCCCTCCACTTT,CASSEDRAGNSPLHF
TRBJ1-5,NA,TRBV7-9,NA,TGTGCCAGCAGCTTAGCAGGCCTTCAGCCCCAGCATTTT,CASSLAGLQPQHF
TRBJ1-1,NA,TRBV6-2/TRBV6-3,NA,TGTGCCAGCAGCTTTGGGTTGGGAGGTTTCTTT,CASSFGLGGFF
TRBJ2-5,NA,TRBV11-3,TRBD1,TGTGCCAGCAGTCCCGGGTGGACAGGGGAGACCCAGTACTTC,CASSPGWTGETQYF